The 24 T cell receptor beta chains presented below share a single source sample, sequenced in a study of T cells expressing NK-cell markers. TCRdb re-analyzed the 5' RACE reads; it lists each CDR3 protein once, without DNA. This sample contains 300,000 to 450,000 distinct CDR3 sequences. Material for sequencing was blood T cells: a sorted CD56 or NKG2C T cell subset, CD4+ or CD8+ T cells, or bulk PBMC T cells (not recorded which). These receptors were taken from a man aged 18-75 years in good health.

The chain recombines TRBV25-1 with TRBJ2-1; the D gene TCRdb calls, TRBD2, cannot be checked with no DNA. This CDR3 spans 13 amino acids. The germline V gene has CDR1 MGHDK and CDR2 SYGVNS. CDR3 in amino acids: CASGLAGTNEQFF.

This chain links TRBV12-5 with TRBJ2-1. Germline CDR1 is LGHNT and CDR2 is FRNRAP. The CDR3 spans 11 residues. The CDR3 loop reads CASGLGHEQFF. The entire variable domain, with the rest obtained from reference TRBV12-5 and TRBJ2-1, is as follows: DARVTQTPRHKVTEMGQEVTMRCQPILGHNTVFWYRQTMMQGLELLAYFRNRAPLDDSGMPKDRFSAEMPDATLATLKIQPSEPRDSAVYFCASGLGHEQFFGPGTRLTVL.

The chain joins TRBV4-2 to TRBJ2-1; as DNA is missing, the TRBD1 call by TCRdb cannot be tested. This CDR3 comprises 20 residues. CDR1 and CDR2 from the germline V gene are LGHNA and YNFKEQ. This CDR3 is CASSPPLDESRRRGADEQFF.

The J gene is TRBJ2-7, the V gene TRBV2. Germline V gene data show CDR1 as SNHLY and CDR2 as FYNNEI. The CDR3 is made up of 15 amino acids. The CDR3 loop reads CASSERRQSSYEQYF. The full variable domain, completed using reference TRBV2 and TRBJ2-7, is EPEVTQTPSHQVTQMGQEVILRCVPISNHLYFYWYRQILGQKVEFLVSFYNNEISEKSEIFDDQFSVERPDGSNFTLKIRSTKLEDSAMYFCASSERRQSSYEQYFGPGTRLTVT.

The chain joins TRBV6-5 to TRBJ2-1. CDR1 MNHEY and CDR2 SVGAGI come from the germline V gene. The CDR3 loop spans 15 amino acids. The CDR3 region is CASSYSMRGRRQQFF.

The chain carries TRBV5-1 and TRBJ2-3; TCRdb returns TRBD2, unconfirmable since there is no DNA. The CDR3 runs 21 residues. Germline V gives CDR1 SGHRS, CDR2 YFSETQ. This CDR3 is CASSIRDSAGGPSFDLDTQYF.

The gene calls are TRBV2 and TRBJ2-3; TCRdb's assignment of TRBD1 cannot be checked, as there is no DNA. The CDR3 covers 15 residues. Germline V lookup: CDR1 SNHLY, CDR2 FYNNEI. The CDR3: CASSLTPEMTDTQYF.

This chain's CDR3 is CATSDARRAQETQYF. The chain employs TRBV24-1 and TRBJ2-5; without DNA, the TCRdb call of TRBD2 cannot be checked. In germline, CDR1 is KGHDR, CDR2 SFDVKD. The CDR3 has 15 amino acids.

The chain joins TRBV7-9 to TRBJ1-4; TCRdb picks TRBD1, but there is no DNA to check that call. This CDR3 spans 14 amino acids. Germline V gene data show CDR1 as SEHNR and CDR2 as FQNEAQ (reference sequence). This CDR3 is CASSLGPLSEKLFF.

The CDR3 protein is CASSYKGWTGELFF. The chain links TRBV27 to TRBJ2-2; TCRdb reports TRBD1, a call that lacks DNA to check it against. The CDR3 extends over 14 amino acids. Looked up from germline, CDR1 is MNHEY and CDR2 is SMNVEV (reference sequence).

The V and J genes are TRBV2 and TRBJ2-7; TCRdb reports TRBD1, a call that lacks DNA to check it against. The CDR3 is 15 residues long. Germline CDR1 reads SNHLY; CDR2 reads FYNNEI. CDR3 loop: CASSEATGFFYEQYF.

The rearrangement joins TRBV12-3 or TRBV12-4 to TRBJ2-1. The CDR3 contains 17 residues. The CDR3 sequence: CASSLTEAGLLLNEQFF.

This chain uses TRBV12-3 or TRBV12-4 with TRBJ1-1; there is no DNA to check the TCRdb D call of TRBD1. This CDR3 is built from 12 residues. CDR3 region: CASSTQESEAFF.

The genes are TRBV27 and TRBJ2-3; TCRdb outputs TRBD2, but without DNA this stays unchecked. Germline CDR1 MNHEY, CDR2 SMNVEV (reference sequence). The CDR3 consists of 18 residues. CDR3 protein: CASRPLGLAGGLGDTQYF.

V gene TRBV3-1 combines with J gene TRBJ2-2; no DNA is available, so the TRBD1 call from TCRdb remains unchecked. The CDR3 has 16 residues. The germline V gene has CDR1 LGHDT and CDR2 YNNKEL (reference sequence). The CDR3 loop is CASSPDRGGGTGELFF. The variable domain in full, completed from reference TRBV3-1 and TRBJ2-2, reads DTAVSQTPKYLVTQMGNDKSIKCEQNLGHDTMYWYKQDSKKFLKIMFSYNNKELIINETVPNRFSPKSPDKAHLNLHINSLELGDSAVYFCASSPDRGGGTGELFFGEGSRLTVL.

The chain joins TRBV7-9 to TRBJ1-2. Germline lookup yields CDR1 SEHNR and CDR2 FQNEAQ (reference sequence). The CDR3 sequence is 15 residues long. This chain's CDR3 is CASSLDDKVNYGYTF. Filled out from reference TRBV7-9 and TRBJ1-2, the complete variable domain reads DTGVSQNPRHKITKRGQNVTFRCDPISEHNRLYWYRQTLGQGPEFLTYFQNEAQLEKSRLLSDRFSAERPKGSFSTLEIQRTEQGDSAMYLCASSLDDKVNYGYTFGSGTRLTVV.

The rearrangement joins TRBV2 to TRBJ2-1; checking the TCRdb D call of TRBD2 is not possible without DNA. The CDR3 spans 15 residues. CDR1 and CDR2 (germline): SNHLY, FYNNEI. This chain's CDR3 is CASNGKAGGPREQFF. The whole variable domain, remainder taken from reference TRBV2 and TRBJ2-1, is EPEVTQTPSHQVTQMGQEVILRCVPISNHLYFYWYRQILGQKVEFLVSFYNNEISEKSEIFDDQFSVERPDGSNFTLKIRSTKLEDSAMYFCASNGKAGGPREQFFGPGTRLTVL.

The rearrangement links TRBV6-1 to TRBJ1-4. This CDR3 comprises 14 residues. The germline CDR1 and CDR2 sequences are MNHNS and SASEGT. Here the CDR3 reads CASSQRINNEKLFF.

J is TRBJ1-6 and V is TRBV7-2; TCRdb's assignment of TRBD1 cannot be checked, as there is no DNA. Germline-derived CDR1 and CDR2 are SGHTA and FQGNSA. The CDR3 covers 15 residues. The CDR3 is CASSLSRGAGTPLHF.

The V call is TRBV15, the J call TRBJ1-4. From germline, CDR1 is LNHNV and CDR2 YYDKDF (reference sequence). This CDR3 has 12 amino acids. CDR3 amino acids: CATTRGSEKLFF.

CDR3 in amino acids: CASGSGGALIGTDTQYF. The chain employs TRBV28 and TRBJ2-3; TCRdb gives TRBD2 as the D gene, but with no DNA this cannot be confirmed. This CDR3 region has 17 residues. Germline V CDR1 and CDR2: MDHEN, SYDVKM.

The CDR3 here is CASSRVAGRYEQYF. The rearrangement uses TRBV3-1 and TRBJ2-7; TCRdb's D call of TRBD2 is untestable without DNA. Per the germline V gene, CDR1 is LGHDT and CDR2 is YNNKEL (reference sequence). This CDR3 is 14 amino acids long.

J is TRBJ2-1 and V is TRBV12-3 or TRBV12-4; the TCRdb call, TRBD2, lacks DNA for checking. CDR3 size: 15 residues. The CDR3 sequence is CASSRGSLAYNEQFF.

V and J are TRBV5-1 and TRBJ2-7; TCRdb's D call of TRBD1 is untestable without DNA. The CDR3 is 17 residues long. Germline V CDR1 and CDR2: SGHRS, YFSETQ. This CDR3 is CASSLRPGAGAGSEQYF.